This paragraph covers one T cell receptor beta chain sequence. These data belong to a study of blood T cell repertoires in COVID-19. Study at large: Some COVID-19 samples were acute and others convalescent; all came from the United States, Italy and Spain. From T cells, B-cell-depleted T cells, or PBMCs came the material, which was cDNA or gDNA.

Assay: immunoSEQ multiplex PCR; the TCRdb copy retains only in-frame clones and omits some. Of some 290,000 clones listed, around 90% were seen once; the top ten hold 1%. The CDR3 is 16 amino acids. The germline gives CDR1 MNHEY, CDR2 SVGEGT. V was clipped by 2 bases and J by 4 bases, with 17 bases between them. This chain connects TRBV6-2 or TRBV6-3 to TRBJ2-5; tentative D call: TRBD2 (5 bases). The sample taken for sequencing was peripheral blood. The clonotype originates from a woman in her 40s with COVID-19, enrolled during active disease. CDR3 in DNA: TGTGCCAGCAGTTACGAGGGCCCAGGAGGTAGAGAGACCCAGTACTTC. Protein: CASSYEGPGGRETQYF.